This T cell receptor (beta chain) was sequenced for a study of shared clonotypes between healthy human individuals. This CDR3 is built from 15 residues. After removal of 2 bases from V and 4 bases from J, the junction contained 5 bases not matched to a gene. From germline, CDR1 is SGHNT and CDR2 YYREEE (reference sequence). This table comes from immunoSEQ multiplex PCR, and its TCRdb copy is limited to in-frame clones, with some not included. This repertoire shows over 950,000 clones, around 77% found once; its top ten account for 0.89%. In regard to this clone: Its specificity is not known.

Study outcomes and limitations: Naive CD4 clonotype sharing across a few donors was 5% to 6%.

The specimen was memory CD4+ T cells from PBMCs. Subset specified: CD45RA-negative fraction. The rearrangement uses TRBV5-4 and TRBJ2-5; 10 nucleotides line up with TRBD2. The clonotype was recovered from a man aged 18 to 29 in good health. Some clones in this sample may be carry-over from other donors' samples. The DNA for the CDR3 is TGTGCCAGCAGCTTAGCGGGAGGGCCTAGAGAGACCCAGTACTTC. Protein sequence: CASSLAGGPRETQYF.